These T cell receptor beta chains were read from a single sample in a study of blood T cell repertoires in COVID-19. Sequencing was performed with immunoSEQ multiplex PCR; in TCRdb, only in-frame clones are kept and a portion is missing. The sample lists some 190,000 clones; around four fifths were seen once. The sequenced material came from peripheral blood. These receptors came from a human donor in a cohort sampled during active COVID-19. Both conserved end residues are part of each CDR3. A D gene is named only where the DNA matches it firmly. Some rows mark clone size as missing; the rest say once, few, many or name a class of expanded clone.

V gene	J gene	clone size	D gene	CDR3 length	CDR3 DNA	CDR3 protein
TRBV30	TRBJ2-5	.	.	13	TGTGCCTGGAAGTACCCGGGGGAAGAGACCCAGTACTTC	CAWKYPGEETQYF
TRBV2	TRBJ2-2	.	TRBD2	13	TGTGCCAGCAAAAGCGGGGGGCCCGGGGAGCTGTTTTTT	CASKSGGPGELFF
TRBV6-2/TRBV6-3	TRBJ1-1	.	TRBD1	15	TGTGCCAGCAGTTCAACAGACAGGGTAGGGACTGAAGCTTTCTTT	CASSSTDRVGTEAFF
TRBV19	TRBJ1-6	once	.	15	TGTGCCAGTAGTGTCGACACTCTCCGGTATTCACCCCTCCACTTT	CASSVDTLRYSPLHF
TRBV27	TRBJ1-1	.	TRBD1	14	TGTGCCAGCAGTGCGCGGACAGGGTACACTGAAGCTTTCTTT	CASSARTGYTEAFF
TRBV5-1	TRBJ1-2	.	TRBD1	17	TGCGCCAGCACGGGGTGGGTCTTCGGGACAGGGGAGGAGGGCTACACCTTC	CASTGWVFGTGEEGYTF
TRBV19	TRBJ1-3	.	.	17	TGTGCCAGTACTTTCTCGACAGTCCCAAGCTCTGGAAACACCATATATTTT	CASTFSTVPSSGNTIYF
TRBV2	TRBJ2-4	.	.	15	TGTGCCAGCAGTGTCATGGCTGATTATGGGAGCATTCAGTACTTC	CASSVMADYGSIQYF
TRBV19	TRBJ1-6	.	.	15	TGTGCCAGTAGCCCCGGGAGCTCCTATAATTCACCCCTCCACTTT	CASSPGSSYNSPLHF
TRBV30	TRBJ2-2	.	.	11	TGTGCCTGCCGCGCATACGAGGAGCTGTTTTTT	CACRAYEELFF
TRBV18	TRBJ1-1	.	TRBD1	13	TGTGCCAGCTCCGGGACAGGCGACACTGAAGCTTTCTTT	CASSGTGDTEAFF
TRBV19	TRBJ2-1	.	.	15	TGTGCCAGTAGTTTGACGGCGGCCAACTACAATGAGCAGTTCTTC	CASSLTAANYNEQFF
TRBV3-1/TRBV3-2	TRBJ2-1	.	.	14	TGTGCCAGCAGCCAAGAAGCGCAGGGCAATGAGCAGTTCTTC	CASSQEAQGNEQFF
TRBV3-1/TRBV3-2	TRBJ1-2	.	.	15	TGTGCCAGCAGCCGCTTGTGGGGGGACTACTATGGCTACACCTTC	CASSRLWGDYYGYTF
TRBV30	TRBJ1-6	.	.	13	TGTGCCTGGACTGATTGGGGGCCATCACCCCTCCACTTT	CAWTDWGPSPLHF
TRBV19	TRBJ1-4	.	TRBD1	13	TGTGCCAGTAGTACAGGGGGTTATGAAAAACTGTTTTTT	CASSTGGYEKLFF
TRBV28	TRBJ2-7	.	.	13	TGTGCCACGAACCTAGCGATGACCTACGAGCAGTACTTC	CATNLAMTYEQYF
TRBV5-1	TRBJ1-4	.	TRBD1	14	TGCGCCAGCAGCCCAGGGGGCTCTGGTGAAAAACTGTTTTTT	CASSPGGSGEKLFF
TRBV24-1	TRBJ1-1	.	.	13	TGTGCCACCAGTCGGGGGGCGAGCCCTGAAGCTTTCTTT	CATSRGASPEAFF
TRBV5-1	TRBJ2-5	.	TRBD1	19	TGCGCCAGCAGCTTTATCCCCTCGACCGGGACAGGGGGACAAGAGACCCAGTACTTC	CASSFIPSTGTGGQETQYF
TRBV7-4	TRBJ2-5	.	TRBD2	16	TGTGCCAGCAGCCGCTTGACTAGCGGGGGGCAAGAGACCCAGTACTTC	CASSRLTSGGQETQYF
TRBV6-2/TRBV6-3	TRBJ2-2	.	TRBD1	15	TGTGCCAGCAGTCGACGACAGGGACACACCGGGGAGCTGTTTTTT	CASSRRQGHTGELFF
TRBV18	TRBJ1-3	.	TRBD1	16	TGTGCCAGCTCGCTCGGGACAGCAAAAACTGGAAACACCATATATTTT	CASSLGTAKTGNTIYF
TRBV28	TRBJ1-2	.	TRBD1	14	TGTGCCAGCAGTCTCGGACAGGCTGGGTGGGGCTACACCTTC	CASSLGQAGWGYTF
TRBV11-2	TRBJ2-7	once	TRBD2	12	TGTGCCAGCCGGGCACGGGAGGACGAGCAGTACTTC	CASRAREDEQYF
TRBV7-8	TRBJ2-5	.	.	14	TGTGCCAGCAGCTTAGAACTACGTCAAGAGACCCAGTACTTC	CASSLELRQETQYF
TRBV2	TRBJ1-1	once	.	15	TGTGCCAGCAGTGCTGGGGGCGTGGGTAACACTGAAGCTTTCTTT	CASSAGGVGNTEAFF
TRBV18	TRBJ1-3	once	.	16	TGTGCCAGCTCACCAAGGGGGACCTACTCTGGAAACACCATATATTTT	CASSPRGTYSGNTIYF
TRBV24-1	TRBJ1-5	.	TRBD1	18	TGTGCCACCAGTGATGGGACAGCCTATTCATATAGCAATCAGCCCCAGCATTTT	CATSDGTAYSYSNQPQHF
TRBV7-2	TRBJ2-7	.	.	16	TGTGCCAGCAGCACAGTTACTGGAAAACGCCTATACGAGCAGTACTTC	CASSTVTGKRLYEQYF
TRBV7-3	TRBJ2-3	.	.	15	TGTGCCAGCAGCTTCTCGACAGCTAGCACAGATACGCAGTATTTT	CASSFSTASTDTQYF
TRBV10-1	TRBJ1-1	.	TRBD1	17	TGCGCCAGCGGGCGGGAGGGGGCGTCCCTCACGAACACTGAAGCTTTCTTT	CASGREGASLTNTEAFF
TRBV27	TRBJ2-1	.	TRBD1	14	TGTGCCAGCAGTCCGACAGGGTTAATGAATGAGCAGTTCTTC	CASSPTGLMNEQFF
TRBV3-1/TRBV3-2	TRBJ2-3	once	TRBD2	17	TGTGCCAGCAGCCGAAGCGAGACTAGCGGACGCATAGATACGCAGTATTTT	CASSRSETSGRIDTQYF
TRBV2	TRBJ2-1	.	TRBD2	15	TGTGCCAGCAGGAGGACTAGCGGGAGGGTAGATGCGTGGTTCTTC	CASRRTSGRVDAWFF
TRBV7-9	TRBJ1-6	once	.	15	TGTGCCAGCAGCACCACAGGTGGTGACAGTTCACCCCTCCACTTT	CASSTTGGDSSPLHF
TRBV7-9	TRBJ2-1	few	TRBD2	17	TGTGCCAGCAGCTTAGCCCTAGCGGGAGTTTCTGGTAATGAGCAGTTCTTC	CASSLALAGVSGNEQFF
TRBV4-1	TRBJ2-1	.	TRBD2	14	TGCGCCAGCAGCCATAGCGGGAGAGGGTATGAGCAGTTCTTC	CASSHSGRGYEQFF
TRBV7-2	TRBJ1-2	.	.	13	TGTGCCAGCAGCTTAACGACAGCCGGGGGCTACACCTTC	CASSLTTAGGYTF
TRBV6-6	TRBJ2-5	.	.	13	TGTGCCAGCAGTCAGGAGTACCAAGAGACCCAGTACTTC	CASSQEYQETQYF
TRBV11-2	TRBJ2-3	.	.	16	TGTGCCAGCAGCTTAAGATCGGGGGTTAATAGAGATACGCAGTATTTT	CASSLRSGVNRDTQYF
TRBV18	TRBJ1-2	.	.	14	TGTGCCAGCTCACTCGAGACAGGCAACTATGGCTACACCTTC	CASSLETGNYGYTF
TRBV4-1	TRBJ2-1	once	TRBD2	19	TGCGCCAGCAGCCAAGTCTTCGGACTAGCGGGGGCCTCCTACAATGAGCAGTTCTTC	CASSQVFGLAGASYNEQFF
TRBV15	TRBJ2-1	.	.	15	TGTGCCACCAGCGCCGGGACAGCGGGCCTGGGTGAGCAGTTCTTC	CATSAGTAGLGEQFF
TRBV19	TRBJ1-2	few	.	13	TGTGCCAGTAGTCGGGAACGTAACTATGGCTACACCTTC	CASSRERNYGYTF
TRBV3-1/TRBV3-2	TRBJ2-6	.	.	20	TGTGCCAGCAGCGACCCATTTCCCGGGAAAGGCACCTCTGGGGCCAACGTCCTGACTTTC	CASSDPFPGKGTSGANVLTF
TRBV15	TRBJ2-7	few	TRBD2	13	TGTGCCACCAGCAGAACTAGCGGCTACGAGCAGTACTTC	CATSRTSGYEQYF
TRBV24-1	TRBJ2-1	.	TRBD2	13	TGTGCCACTAGCCGACCCGGGAGGGCAGGGCAGTTCTTC	CATSRPGRAGQFF